The next 25 T cell receptor beta chains were all read from a single sample in a study of T cells after yellow fever vaccination (dated by TCRdb to between 2018 and 2021). The method was 5' RACE. Sequenced using an Illumina HiSeq 2500. TCRdb trimmed the raw reads at Q25, called clones with MiXCR and kept productive beta chains. Identical CDR3 proteins give one entry, which carries the most common genes and DNA. The sample yields some 350,000 distinct CDR3 sequences; roughly 12% were counted once. More than 15% of the sample belongs to the ten largest clones. The treatment or condition label corresponds to: live attenuated yellow fever vaccine strain. The material was PBMCs, obtained on the day of the first yellow fever vaccination. The receptor source for this set is a man aged 18 to 29 who received the YFV17D yellow fever vaccine.

The J gene is TRBJ1-1, the V gene TRBV29-1, with D perhaps TRBD1 (5 bases). This CDR3 contains 12 residues. V was shortened by 7 bases and J by 3 bases, with 12 bases between the two germline ends. Germline V gene lookup returns CDR1 SQVTM and CDR2 ANQGSEA. The CDR3 spells CSAIGGDTEAFF. The CDR3, as DNA: TGCAGCGCCATCGGGGGGGACACTGAAGCTTTCTTT.

In its sample, this clonotype was seen a few times. The V and J genes are TRBV25-1 and TRBJ2-7; possible D gene TRBD1, 6 bases. Trimming left V 2 bases short and J 5 bases short, with 16 bases between. The CDR3 extends over 15 amino acids. CDR1 and CDR2 from the germline V gene are MGHDK and SYGVNS. The DNA of the CDR3 is TGTGCCAGCAGTGAAGCAGGCAGGGGTTTCCACGAGCAGTACTTC. This codes for CASSEAGRGFHEQYF.

In its sample, this clonotype was seen a few times. The chain employs TRBV4-2 and TRBJ1-4, with D tentatively TRBD1 (6 bases). V shed 1 base and J shed 10 bases, with 16 bases lying between them. This CDR3 comprises 15 residues. The germline CDR1 and CDR2 sequences are LGHNA and YNFKEQ. CDR3 DNA: TGTGCCAGCAGCCAAGGGGGACAAGGTTCGCCAAAACTGTTTTTT. It codes for CASSQGGQGSPKLFF.

This clonotype was detected a few times. J is TRBJ1-2 and V is TRBV27; TRBD1 is a possible D gene (5 bases). Germline loops: CDR1 MNHEY, CDR2 SMNVEV (reference sequence). CDR3 length: 16 amino acids. The V end was cut by 2 bases, the J end by 3 bases, with 16 bases between. Here the CDR3 reads CASSLRPGRIDYGYTF. The CDR3 DNA follows: TGTGCCAGCAGTTTAAGGCCAGGGCGAATCGACTATGGCTACACCTTC.

About this clonotype itself: A junction end diverges from the germline sequence, so it may reflect a read error. This chain connects TRBV6-1 to TRBJ2-6; the D gene is possibly TRBD2 (5 bases). Germline-derived CDR1 and CDR2 are MNHNS and SASEGT. The CDR3 runs to 15 residues. The CDR3 region is CACSPGGSGANVLTF. Written as DNA, the CDR3 is TGTGCCTGCAGCCCTGGAGGCTCTGGGGCCAACGTCCTGACTTTC.

CDR3 in amino acids: CASSLEATDNEQFF. The DNA for the CDR3 is TGTGCCAGCAGCTTAGAGGCTACCGACAATGAGCAGTTCTTC. The chain is built from TRBV7-6 and TRBJ2-1; D not resolved. This CDR3 comprises 14 residues. Deletions cut 1 base from V and 5 bases from J, with 9 bases between. Germline V CDR1 and CDR2: SGHVS, FNYEAQ.

V usage is TRBV20-1 and J usage is TRBJ1-6, with 7 bases aligning to TRBD1. This CDR3 has 13 residues. V was clipped by 6 bases and J by 7 bases; unmatched bases: 6. Germline V gene sequence: CDR1 DFQATT, CDR2 SNEGSKA (reference sequence). CDR3 DNA sequence: TGCAGTGCGCGGGACAGTAGAAATTCACCCCTCCACTTT. Amino acid sequence: CSARDSRNSPLHF.

This clonotype was picked up a small number of times. The gene calls are TRBV4-3 and TRBJ1-5, with 7 bases lining up with TRBD1. V lost 0 bases, J lost 0 bases, and 2 bases stayed unmatched. The germline V gene encodes CDR1 LGHNA and CDR2 YSLEER. This CDR3 has 16 residues. CDR3 sequence (DNA): TGCGCCAGCAGCCAAGATCGGGACAGTAGCAATCAGCCCCAGCATTTT. Amino acids: CASSQDRDSSNQPQHF.

The table lists this clonotype with a few counts. The chain carries TRBV5-1 and TRBJ2-5; TRBD1 aligns across 7 bases. V lost 4 bases to trimming and J lost 3 bases; unmatched junction nucleotides: 12. CDR1 SGHRS and CDR2 YFSETQ come from the germline V gene. The CDR3 sequence is 16 residues long. The CDR3 spells CASSDPTGAVEETQYF. The CDR3 DNA is TGCGCCAGCAGCGACCCAACAGGGGCGGTAGAAGAGACCCAGTACTTC.

This chain links TRBV9 with TRBJ1-2, with no clear D. CDR1 is SGDLS and CDR2 is YYNGEE in the germline V gene. Trimming removed 4 bases at V and 2 bases at J, with 12 bases between. The CDR3 contains 14 residues. CDR3 in amino acids: CASSLAGLNYGYTF. CDR3 nucleotide sequence: TGTGCCAGCAGCCTGGCCGGACTAAACTATGGCTACACCTTC.

This clonotype was detected only a few times. The chain carries TRBV7-8 and TRBJ2-5, with D possibly matching TRBD2 (5 bases). This CDR3 comprises 16 residues. Germline CDR1 and CDR2: SGHVS and FQNEAQ. The germline V and J ends were trimmed by 4 bases and 5 bases, with 20 bases remaining between them. The chain's CDR3 is CASSSAPGPGGETQYF. In DNA form, the CDR3 reads TGTGCCAGCAGCTCAGCACCGGGTCCTGGAGGCGAGACCCAGTACTTC. Full variable domain (rest looked up from reference TRBV7-8 and TRBJ2-5): GAGVSQSPRYKVAKRGQDVALRCDPISGHVSLFWYQQALGQGPEFLTYFQNEAQLDKSGLPSDRFFAERPEGSVSTLKIQRTQQEDSAVYLCASSSAPGPGGETQYFGPGTRLLVL.

This clonotype turned up a few times. The chain couples TRBV12-3 or TRBV12-4 to TRBJ2-3; D unclear. With 4 bases removed from V and 2 bases from J, the gap between germline ends came to 4 bases. This CDR3 spans 12 amino acids. The CDR3 sequence: CASSYNTDTQYF. In DNA form, the CDR3 reads TGTGCCAGCAGTTACAACACAGATACGCAGTATTTT.

The chain is built from TRBV19 and TRBJ2-4; tentatively, D is TRBD2 (6 bases). The CDR3 contains 16 residues. CDR1 and CDR2 (germline): LNHDA, SQIVND (reference sequence). Deletions cut 2 bases from V and 1 base from J, with 12 bases between. Here the CDR3 reads CASSITGEQAKNIQYF. CDR3 DNA: TGTGCCAGTAGTATAACGGGGGAGCAGGCCAAAAACATTCAGTACTTC.

In this sample, this clonotype turned up a few times. The rearrangement joins TRBV20-1 to TRBJ2-6; no definite D call. V was pared by 5 bases and J by 0 bases, with 14 bases between. Germline V CDR1 and CDR2: DFQATT, SNEGSKA (reference sequence). The CDR3 has 16 residues. The CDR3 region is CSAWPQESSGANVLTF. The CDR3 region has the DNA TGCAGTGCTTGGCCGCAGGAGAGCTCTGGGGCCAACGTCCTGACTTTC.

This chain joins TRBV5-4 and TRBJ2-3, with 12 positions matching TRBD1. Germline-derived CDR1 and CDR2 are SGHNT and YYREEE (reference sequence). The ends lost 0 bases at V and 4 bases at J; junction bases unmatched: 6. This CDR3 is 17 amino acids long. The CDR3 protein is CASSLAPGQGASDTQYF. CDR3 bases: TGTGCCAGCAGCTTGGCCCCGGGACAGGGGGCATCAGATACGCAGTATTTT. The complete variable domain, with remaining parts taken from reference TRBV5-4 and TRBJ2-3, reads ETGVTQSPTHLIKTRGQQVTLRCSSQSGHNTVSWYQQALGQGPQFIFQYYREEENGRGNFPPRFSGLQFPNYSSELNVNALELDDSALYLCASSLAPGQGASDTQYFGPGTRLTVL.

This clonotype was found a few times. The V and J genes are TRBV6-2 or TRBV6-3 and TRBJ2-3, with 10 nucleotides matching TRBD2. CDR1 is MNHEY, CDR2 SVGEGT, per germline. The length of the CDR3 is 17 residues. J gave up 0 bases and V 10 bases, and 13 bases lay outside the gene matches. CDR3 residues: CATETRLAGPSTDTQYF. The CDR3 DNA sequence: TGTGCCACAGAAACGCGACTAGCGGGCCCAAGCACAGATACGCAGTATTTT.

This clonotype was observed at least ten times. The genes are TRBV12-3 or TRBV12-4 and TRBJ2-5; TRBD1 is a possible D gene (6 bases). This CDR3 is built from 12 residues. The V and J ends lost 8 bases and 1 base respectively, with 8 bases between them. The CDR3 DNA follows: TGTGCCAGCGGACAGCTCCAAGAGACCCAGTACTTC. Its translation: CASGQLQETQYF.

This clonotype was picked up a small number of times. The chain uses TRBV20-1 and TRBJ1-2, with D tentatively TRBD1 (5 bases). The CDR3 has 15 amino acids. The V end was cut by 3 bases, the J end by 0 bases, with 14 bases between. The V gene's germline CDR1 is DFQATT and CDR2 SNEGSKA (reference sequence). The CDR3 spells CSASLGTDTNYGYTF. CDR3 coding DNA: TGCAGTGCTAGCTTGGGGACGGACACTAACTATGGCTACACCTTC.

This clonotype was seen more than once but under ten times. The chain employs TRBV4-3 and TRBJ2-3; 7 bases are shared with TRBD1. Germline-derived CDR1 and CDR2 are LGHNA and YSLEER. The CDR3 spans 15 residues. The junction had 11 bases not matched to a gene; V was cut back by 3 bases and J by 8 bases. Written as DNA, the CDR3 is TGCGCCAGCAGCCATACGGACAGGCCCAGCTTTACGCAGTATTTT. Protein sequence: CASSHTDRPSFTQYF.

The genes are TRBV5-4 and TRBJ1-2; perhaps TRBD1 as D (6 bases). Trimming left V 4 bases short and J 4 bases short, with 11 bases between. The germline V gene has CDR1 SGHNT and CDR2 YYREEE (reference sequence). The CDR3 is made up of 13 amino acids. In DNA, the CDR3 is TGTGCCAGCAGCACCACAGGGCTCTATGGCTACACCTTC. It yields the protein CASSTTGLYGYTF.

The CDR3 DNA reads as TGTGCCAGCAGTTCCCTATGGGGACGTGGTAACTATGGCTACACCTTC. Amino acid sequence: CASSSLWGRGNYGYTF. This rearrangement joins TRBV6-5 to TRBJ1-2, with a weak D call TRBD1 (5 bases). Germline V CDR1 and CDR2: MNHEY, SVGAGI. Trimming removed 4 bases from V and 1 base from J, with 16 bases in between. The CDR3 loop spans 16 amino acids.

This clonotype was detected a few times. This chain joins TRBV19 and TRBJ1-1, with D perhaps matching TRBD1 (5 bases). The CDR3 extends over 15 amino acids. Trimming removed 5 bases at V and 0 bases at J, with 13 bases between. Germline V gene lookup returns CDR1 LNHDA and CDR2 SQIVND (reference sequence). CDR3 sequence: CASSDAGRMNTEAFF. The CDR3 DNA reads TGTGCCAGTAGTGACGCGGGACGGATGAACACTGAAGCTTTCTTT.

This clonotype has more than one count but fewer than ten. The rearrangement links TRBV7-3 to TRBJ2-2, with 8 bases matching TRBD2. CDR1 and CDR2 (germline): SGHTA, FQGTGA. With V trimmed by 5 bases and J by 2 bases, 4 bases remained unmatched. The CDR3 is 15 residues long. CDR3 in amino acids: CASSLLAVNTGELFF. The CDR3 coding sequence is TGTGCCAGCAGCCTACTAGCGGTCAACACCGGGGAGCTGTTTTTT.

The chain carries TRBV9 and TRBJ2-6; D is unresolved. Trimming took off 0 bases at V and 1 base at J, with 5 bases between the two ends. The CDR3 runs 15 residues. Germline V gene sequence: CDR1 SGDLS, CDR2 YYNGEE. The CDR3 protein is CASSVDKSGANVLTF. The CDR3 DNA reads TGTGCCAGCAGCGTAGACAAGTCTGGGGCCAACGTCCTGACTTTC.

This clonotype was counted a few times. The genes are TRBV20-1 and TRBJ2-5; 7 bases fit TRBD1. Trimming cost V 1 base and J 5 bases; bases outside gene matches: 7. Germline CDR1 reads DFQATT; CDR2 reads SNEGSKA (reference sequence). CDR3 length: 14 amino acids. DNA of the CDR3: TGCAGTGCTAGAGGACAGGGATTTGTGGAGACCCAGTACTTC. Protein sequence: CSARGQGFVETQYF.